This entry lists 29 T cell receptor beta chains sequenced from one sample in a study of shared clonotypes between healthy human individuals. TCRdb's copy holds only in-frame clones and misses some; the assay was immunoSEQ multiplex PCR. The repertoire holds 850,000 to 1,100,000 clones, around 77% seen once, with 0.89% in the top ten. Sequenced input: memory CD4+ T cells from PBMCs. Subset defined: CD45RA-negative fraction. Receptors originate from a man younger than 35 in good health. Some clones in this sample may be carry-over from other donors' samples.

This clone was picked up one time. The J gene is TRBJ2-3, the V gene TRBV28, with D perhaps matching TRBD2 (6 bases). This CDR3 has 15 residues. V lost 6 bases to trimming and J lost 0 bases, with 13 bases between them. Germline assignment: CDR1 MDHEN and CDR2 SYDVKM. CDR3 coding DNA: TGTGCCAGCAGGGGAGCGGGCAGGAGCACAGATACGCAGTATTTT. It specifies CASRGAGRSTDTQYF.

V is TRBV28 and J is TRBJ2-7; unclear D gene. The CDR3 spans 13 residues. Germline lookup yields CDR1 MDHEN and CDR2 SYDVKM. Between the trimmed V and J ends, which lost 7 bases and 0 bases, there was a span of 10 bases. CDR3 residues: CASKVSSSYEQYF. CDR3 DNA sequence: TGTGCCAGCAAGGTCTCGAGCTCCTACGAGCAGTACTTC. Drawing the rest from reference TRBV28 and TRBJ2-7, the complete variable domain is DVKVTQSSRYLVKRTGEKVFLECVQDMDHENMFWYRQDPGLGLRLIYFSYDVKMKEKGDIPEGYSVSREKKERFSLILESASTNQTSMYLCASKVSSSYEQYFGPGTRLTVT.

V gene TRBV30 combines with J gene TRBJ2-2, with TRBD2 identical over 8 bases. From germline, CDR1 is GTSNPN and CDR2 SVGIG (reference sequence). V was pared by 3 bases and J by 4 bases, with 10 bases of the junction left unmatched. The CDR3 totals 16 residues. The CDR3 sequence: CAWRWRAGVGTGELFF. CDR3 nucleotide sequence: TGTGCCTGGAGGTGGAGAGCGGGAGTGGGCACCGGGGAGCTGTTTTTT.

The chain couples TRBV10-2 to TRBJ2-4, with a tentative D call TRBD1 (5 bases). The length of the CDR3 is 12 residues. Germline CDR1 reads WSHSY; CDR2 reads SAAADI. V gave up 4 bases and J gave up 8 bases, with 9 bases separating them. DNA of the CDR3: TGCGCCAGCAGTGCAGGGTTGCACATTCAGTACTTC. Amino acid sequence: CASSAGLHIQYF.

Written as DNA, the CDR3 is TGTGCCAGCAGCGTGAGTGGCGGGCCCGCCTCTGGGGCCAACGTCCTGACTTTC. It encodes CASSVSGGPASGANVLTF. The chain employs TRBV9 and TRBJ2-6, with D perhaps matching TRBD2 (5 bases). Deletions cut 2 bases from V and 0 bases from J, with 15 bases between. This CDR3 is built from 18 residues. Germline loops: CDR1 SGDLS, CDR2 YYNGEE.

J is TRBJ1-1 and V is TRBV7-9; a weak D match, TRBD1 (5 bases). V was cut by 0 bases and J by 6 bases, with 11 bases left in between. Per germline, CDR1 SEHNR and CDR2 FQNEAQ (reference sequence). The CDR3 has 14 amino acids. This CDR3 is CASSLAVDSSEAFF. The DNA for the CDR3 is TGTGCCAGCAGCTTAGCAGTCGACAGCTCTGAAGCTTTCTTT.

J is TRBJ2-2 and V is TRBV30, with 9 bases aligning to TRBD1. CDR3 length: 14 amino acids. Germline-derived CDR1 and CDR2 are GTSNPN and SVGIG (reference sequence). The V and J ends lost 2 bases and 4 bases, in that order; junction bases with no gene match: 2. The CDR3 DNA reads as TGTGCCTGGAGTCGGGACAGGGCCACCGGGGAGCTGTTTTTT. Protein product: CAWSRDRATGELFF.

Turning to this clone: A read error may explain this, as a much larger clone is one base away. The rearrangement links TRBV4-2 to TRBJ1-2, with a tentative D call TRBD1 (6 bases). Trimming took 1 base from V and 3 from J, leaving 9 bases between them. The CDR3 sequence is 14 residues long. CDR1 LGHNA and CDR2 YNFKEQ come from the germline V gene. The CDR3 DNA reads as TGTGCCAGCAGCCAAGCGTCAGGGGACTATGGCTACACCTTC. It is translated as CASSQASGDYGYTF.

This chain connects TRBV7-9 to TRBJ1-2; D ambiguous. CDR1 is SEHNR and CDR2 is FQNEAQ in the germline V gene (reference sequence). The V and J ends lost 2 bases and 8 bases respectively, with 12 bases between them. The CDR3 covers 13 residues. The CDR3 DNA reads TGTGCCAGCAGCTTAACAGAAAGGTCGGGCTACACCTTC. Translating it yields CASSLTERSGYTF.

The chain employs TRBV7-2 and TRBJ2-7, with 10 bases identical to TRBD1. The CDR3 runs 14 residues. V dropped 9 bases and J dropped 4; count of bases not matched to a gene: 9. The germline gives CDR1 SGHTA, CDR2 FQGNSA. This CDR3 reads CASRSTGGVYEQYF. DNA of the CDR3: TGTGCCAGTCGATCGACAGGGGGCGTTTACGAGCAGTACTTC.

The chain employs TRBV21-1 and TRBJ1-5; the tabulated D call, TRBD1, remains unverified against the DNA. TRBV21-1 is a known pseudogene. This CDR3 region has 17 residues. This chain's CDR3 is CASSRVTGALMGGPQHF. In nucleotides, the CDR3 is TGTGCCAGCAGCCGAGTGACAGGGGCCCTTATGGGGGGGCCCCAGCATTTT.

Notes on this clone: A much larger clone differs by one base, so this may be a read error. This chain uses TRBV28 with TRBJ1-2, with a weak D call TRBD1 (5 bases). Trimming pared 5 bases from V and 4 bases from J, leaving 8 bases between. Germline V gene sequence: CDR1 MDHEN, CDR2 SYDVKM. The CDR3 spans 12 residues. CDR3 region: CASSRQIYGYTF. The DNA for the CDR3 is TGTGCCAGCAGTCGACAGATCTATGGCTACACCTTC.

This chain connects TRBV7-8 to TRBJ2-1; maybe TRBD2 (7 bases). Germline CDR1 reads SGHVS; CDR2 reads FQNEAQ. V lost 5 bases and J 5 bases, leaving 19 bases between the germline ends. The CDR3 loop spans 16 amino acids. The CDR3: CASSAWGGPKHNEQFF. The DNA for the CDR3 is TGTGCCAGCAGCGCCTGGGGGGGCCCGAAACACAATGAGCAGTTCTTC. The full variable domain, its missing parts supplied by reference TRBV7-8 and TRBJ2-1, is GAGVSQSPRYKVAKRGQDVALRCDPISGHVSLFWYQQALGQGPEFLTYFQNEAQLDKSGLPSDRFFAERPEGSVSTLKIQRTQQEDSAVYLCASSAWGGPKHNEQFFGPGTRLTVL.

With respect to this clone: Other DNA variants within this sample encode the same CDR3. The genes are TRBV2 and TRBJ1-2; no reliable D call. Germline CDR1 reads SNHLY; CDR2 reads FYNNEI. The CDR3 extends over 13 amino acids. The V end was cut by 1 base, the J end by 3 bases, with 6 bases between. The CDR3 sequence: CASSEGQDYGYTF. The CDR3 DNA reads TGTGCCAGCAGTGAAGGGCAGGACTATGGCTACACCTTC. Looking up the rest from reference TRBV2 and TRBJ1-2 gives the full variable domain: EPEVTQTPSHQVTQMGQEVILRCVPISNHLYFYWYRQILGQKVEFLVSFYNNEISEKSEIFDDQFSVERPDGSNFTLKIRSTKLEDSAMYFCASSEGQDYGYTFGSGTRLTVV.

Points on this clone: One end of the junction varies from germline; a read error may be responsible. V and J are TRBV13 and TRBJ2-7; 9 bases are a match to TRBD2. The CDR3 sequence is 13 residues long. Germline V gene sequence: CDR1 PRHDT, CDR2 FYEKMQ (reference sequence). The CDR3 protein is CASRLAGAYEQYF. The CDR3 bases are TGTGCCAGCAGGTTAGCGGGAGCCTACGAGCAGTACTTC.

V and J are TRBV5-3 and TRBJ1-5; 10 bases match TRBD1. TRBV5-3 is noted as an ORF with a role that remains uncertain. There are 17 residues in the CDR3. After removal of 3 bases from V and 3 bases from J, the junction contained 9 bases not matched to a gene. The CDR3, as DNA: TGTGCCAGAAGCTATACTCCGGGACAGGGGTTCAATCAGCCCCAGCATTTT. It yields the protein CARSYTPGQGFNQPQHF.

This chain uses TRBV28 with TRBJ1-1; D not certain. Deletions cut 6 bases from V and 5 bases from J, with 19 bases between. The CDR3 totals 15 residues. The germline CDR1 and CDR2 sequences are MDHEN and SYDVKM. The CDR3 DNA is TGTGCCAGCAGCCTATCGAGGGTAGGCGGTACTGAAGCTTTCTTT. Residues: CASSLSRVGGTEAFF.

The chain employs TRBV28 and TRBJ2-7; a possible D gene is TRBD1 (5 bases). Germline assignment: CDR1 MDHEN and CDR2 SYDVKM. CDR3 length: 16 amino acids. V lost 3 bases to trimming and J lost 2 bases, with 17 bases between them. CDR3 coding DNA: TGTGCCAGCAGTTTCTCAGGGCGGTCCAGGGCCTACGAGCAGTACTTC. Translated: CASSFSGRSRAYEQYF. The full variable domain, rest sourced from reference TRBV28 and TRBJ2-7, is DVKVTQSSRYLVKRTGEKVFLECVQDMDHENMFWYRQDPGLGLRLIYFSYDVKMKEKGDIPEGYSVSREKKERFSLILESASTNQTSMYLCASSFSGRSRAYEQYFGPGTRLTVT.

This clone was seen more than once but under ten times. The chain has TRBV5-1 and TRBJ2-3; a weak D match, TRBD2 (6 bases). Looked up from germline, CDR1 is SGHRS and CDR2 is YFSETQ. The V end lost 1 base, the J end lost 0 bases, and 9 bases lay between the germline ends. There are 15 residues in the CDR3. Written as DNA, the CDR3 is TGCGCCAGCAGCTTGATAGCGGTTAGCACAGATACGCAGTATTTT. It codes for CASSLIAVSTDTQYF.

The rearrangement joins TRBV25-1 to TRBJ2-1; TRBD1 aligns across 7 bases. The CDR3 extends over 17 amino acids. V lost 1 base and J lost 3; bases outside the gene matches: 9. Germline V gene lookup returns CDR1 MGHDK and CDR2 SYGVNS. As DNA, the CDR3 is TGTGCCAGCAGTGAATCCCCAGGGACAGCAAACTACAATGAGCAGTTCTTC. Translating it yields CASSESPGTANYNEQFF.

This clone was seen a handful of times. The chain carries TRBV7-2 and TRBJ2-2, with D tentatively TRBD2 (7 bases). The CDR3 is made up of 14 amino acids. The germline CDR1 and CDR2 sequences are SGHTA and FQGNSA. The germline V and J ends were trimmed by 8 bases and 1 base, with 11 bases remaining between them. The CDR3 DNA reads TGTGCCAGCGCCGGGGGGCGGAACACCGGGGAGCTGTTTTTT. This codes for CASAGGRNTGELFF.

CDR3 residues: CASSTRTANYGYTF. The CDR3 DNA reads TGTGCCAGTAGTACACGGACGGCGAACTATGGCTACACCTTC. The chain joins TRBV19 to TRBJ1-2; D is ambiguous. Germline CDR1 reads LNHDA; CDR2 reads SQIVND (reference sequence). The CDR3 totals 14 residues. Trimming cost V 4 bases and J 2 bases, with 11 bases left between them.

This clone was observed at least ten times. The CDR3 region is CASSLTSGSSYNEQFF. In nucleotides, the CDR3 is TGTGCCAGCAGCTTAACTAGCGGGAGTTCCTACAATGAGCAGTTCTTC. The rearrangement links TRBV11-2 to TRBJ2-1, with 11 bases lining up with TRBD2. Germline V lookup: CDR1 SGHAT, CDR2 FQNNGV. The CDR3 contains 16 residues. V was clipped by 2 bases and J by 1 base; unmatched bases: 1.

The chain links TRBV4-1 to TRBJ1-3; D gene uncertain. With 6 bases removed from V and 2 bases from J, the gap between germline ends came to 11 bases. CDR1 is MGHRA and CDR2 is YSYEKL in the germline V gene. The CDR3 totals 14 residues. CDR3 residues: CASSEGGTGNTIYF. The CDR3 bases are TGCGCCAGCAGTGAGGGAGGCACTGGAAACACCATATATTTT.

V and J are TRBV5-4 and TRBJ1-1, with 8 nucleotides matching TRBD1. The CDR3 spans 15 residues. With V trimmed by 4 bases and J by 2 bases, 7 bases remained unmatched. The germline CDR1 and CDR2 sequences are SGHNT and YYREEE (reference sequence). The CDR3 loop is CASSPQQGVNTEAFF. The CDR3 bases are TGTGCCAGCAGCCCTCAACAGGGGGTAAACACTGAAGCTTTCTTT.

This clone was recorded many times. The chain couples TRBV18 to TRBJ2-1, with D unclear. Germline lookup yields CDR1 KGHSH and CDR2 LQKENI. Deletions cut 4 bases from V and 7 bases from J, with 5 bases between. The CDR3 runs to 11 residues. CDR3: CASSLQNEQFF. DNA for the CDR3: TGTGCCAGCTCACTACAGAATGAGCAGTTCTTC.

The chain links TRBV7-9 to TRBJ2-5; 7 bases match TRBD1. The CDR3 is 14 amino acids. CDR1 and CDR2 from the germline V gene are SEHNR and FQNEAQ (reference sequence). J gave up 5 bases and V 3 bases, and 6 bases lay outside the gene matches. CDR3 DNA: TGTGCCAGCAGCTTTACAGGGGTAGGGGAGACCCAGTACTTC. Translating it yields CASSFTGVGETQYF. The full variable domain, rest sourced from reference TRBV7-9 and TRBJ2-5, is DTGVSQNPRHKITKRGQNVTFRCDPISEHNRLYWYRQTLGQGPEFLTYFQNEAQLEKSRLLSDRFSAERPKGSFSTLEIQRTEQGDSAMYLCASSFTGVGETQYFGPGTRLLVL.

With respect to this clone: In the same sample, other DNA sequences code for this CDR3. The rearrangement joins TRBV6-6 to TRBJ1-1, with TRBD1 matching 7 bases. The V and J ends lost 2 bases and 6 bases, in that order; junction bases with no gene match: 6. Per germline, CDR1 MNHNY and CDR2 SVGAGI (reference sequence). The CDR3 length is 14 residues. CDR3 in amino acids: CASSYPQGGAEAFF. CDR3 in DNA: TGTGCCAGCAGTTACCCCCAGGGGGGGGCTGAAGCTTTCTTT.

To note about this clone: A read error may produce the germline difference seen at one junction end. The chain has TRBV7-9 and TRBJ1-2; 7 nucleotides line up with TRBD1. Germline assignment: CDR1 SEHNR and CDR2 FQNEAQ (reference sequence). This CDR3 contains 14 residues. The CDR3 DNA reads as TGTGCCAGCAGATTAGGACAGGCTAACTATGGCTACACCTTC. Protein sequence: CASRLGQANYGYTF.